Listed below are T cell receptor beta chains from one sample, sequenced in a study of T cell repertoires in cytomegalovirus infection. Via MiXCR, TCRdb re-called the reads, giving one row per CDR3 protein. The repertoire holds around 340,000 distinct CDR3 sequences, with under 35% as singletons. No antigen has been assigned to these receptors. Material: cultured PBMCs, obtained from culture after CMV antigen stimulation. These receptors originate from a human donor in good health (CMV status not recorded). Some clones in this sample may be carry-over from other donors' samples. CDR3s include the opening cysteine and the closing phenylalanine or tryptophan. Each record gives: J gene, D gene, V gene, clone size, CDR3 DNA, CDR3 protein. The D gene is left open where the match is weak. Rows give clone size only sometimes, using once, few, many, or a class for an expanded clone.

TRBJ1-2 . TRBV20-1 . TGCAGTGCTAACGAGCGGAATGGCTACACCTTC CSANERNGYTF
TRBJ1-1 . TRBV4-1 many TGCGCCAGCAGCCAAGGGCACAGTGGGAGCACTGAAGCTTTCTTT CASSQGHSGSTEAFF
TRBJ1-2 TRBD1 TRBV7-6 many TGTGCCAGCAGCCTCCTCCAGGGGGAGGGTGGCTACACCTTC CASSLLQGEGGYTF
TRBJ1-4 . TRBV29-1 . TGCAGCGTAGCCGACCGAGCAACTAATGAAAAACTGTTTTTT CSVADRATNEKLFF
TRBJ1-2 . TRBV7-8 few TGTGCCAGCAGCTTAGAGACAGGATCTAACTATGGCTACACCTTC CASSLETGSNYGYTF
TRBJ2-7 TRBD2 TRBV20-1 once TGCAGTGCTGGGGGGGGTAACTCCTACGAGCAGTACTTC CSAGGGNSYEQYF
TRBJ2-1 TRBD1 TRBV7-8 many TGTGCCAGCCGGAGGTCGATCTCCGGGACAGGGGTGCCTGGATCCTACAATGAGCAGTTCTTC CASRRSISGTGVPGSYNEQFF
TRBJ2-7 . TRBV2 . TGTGCCTGGGGGACGGTCTCCTACGAGCAGTACTTC CAWGTVSYEQYF
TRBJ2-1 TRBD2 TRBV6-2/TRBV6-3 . TGTGCCAGCAGACCCCGACTAGCGGGGTACAATGAGCAGTTCTTC CASRPRLAGYNEQFF
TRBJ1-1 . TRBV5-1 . TGCGCCAGCAGCTTGGCTTTACGAAGGTGGAACACTGAAGCTTTCTTT CASSLALRRWNTEAFF
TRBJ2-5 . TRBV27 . TGTGCCAGCAGTTGGGGGAGAGGTGGGGAGACCCAGTACTTC CASSWGRGGETQYF
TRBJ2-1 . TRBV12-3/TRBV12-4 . TGTGCCAGCAGCATAGCGGACGGGCCCAATGAGCAGTTCTTC CASSIADGPNEQFF
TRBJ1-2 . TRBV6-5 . TGTGCCAGCAGCCCAGACAAATACTATGGCTACACCTTC CASSPDKYYGYTF
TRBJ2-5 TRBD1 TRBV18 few TGTGCCAGCTCACCAACAGGGGGCACAGAGACCCAGTACTTC CASSPTGGTETQYF
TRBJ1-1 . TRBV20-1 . TGCAGTGCTCAACCACTCACGGGACGGCTGAACACTGAAGCTTTCTTT CSAQPLTGRLNTEAFF
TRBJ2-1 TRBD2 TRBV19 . TGTGCCAGTAGTCGAGGGACTAGCGGGAGCGGTTCCTACAATGAGCAGTTCTTC CASSRGTSGSGSYNEQFF
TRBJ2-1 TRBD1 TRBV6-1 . TGTGCCAGCAGTCGGGACAGAGCCTACAATGAGCAGTTCTTC CASSRDRAYNEQFF
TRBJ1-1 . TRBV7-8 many TGTGCCAGCAGCTTACGGGACTTGAACACTGAAGCTTTCTTT CASSLRDLNTEAFF
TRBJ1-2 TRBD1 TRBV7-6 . TGTGCCAGCAGCGATACCTCCGGGACAGGGGGGGATGGCTACACCTTC CASSDTSGTGGDGYTF
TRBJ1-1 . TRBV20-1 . TGCAGTGCCAAGGGGTTCCCTGAAGCTTTCTTT CSAKGFPEAFF
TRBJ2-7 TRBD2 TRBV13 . TGTGCCAGCAGCTATGGGACTAGCGGGAGAGAGTGGTTCCCCTACGAGCAGTACTTC CASSYGTSGREWFPYEQYF
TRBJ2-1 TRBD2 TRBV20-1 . TGCAGTGCTAGAACCCTTACTAGCGGGAGGATCAATGAGCAGTTCTTC CSARTLTSGRINEQFF